The TCR beta chain described here comes from a study of blood T cell repertoires in COVID-19. On the study more broadly: Both acute and convalescent COVID-19 samples were obtained from the United States, Italy and Spain.

Trimming pared 5 bases from V and 8 bases from J, leaving 15 bases between. The germline CDR1 and CDR2 sequences are SGHTA and FQGNSA. This CDR3 has 14 residues. The protocol was immunoSEQ multiplex PCR, while the TCRdb copy is restricted to in-frame clones and leaves out a portion. Among about 190,000 clones listed, around 91% were seen once. This TCR was sampled from a man aged 50-60 years with acute or convalescent COVID-19. V usage is TRBV7-2 and J usage is TRBJ1-4, with D possibly being TRBD1 (6 bases). Sequencing was performed on peripheral blood. CDR3 amino acids: CASSPQGSREKLFF. The CDR3, as DNA: TGTGCCAGCAGCCCCCAGGGGTCACGGGAAAAACTGTTTTTT.